This TCR beta chain was found in a study of blood T cell repertoires in COVID-19. Looking at the study overall: Sites in the United States, Italy and Spain provided acute and convalescent COVID-19 samples.

Some clones are missing from TCRdb's copy, which holds only in-frame ones; the method was immunoSEQ multiplex PCR. The sample shows about 43,000 clones, approximately 80% of them seen only once. Germline V gene lookup returns CDR1 LNHDA and CDR2 SQIVND (reference sequence). With V trimmed by 5 bases and J by 7 bases, 5 bases remained unmatched. The CDR3 has 14 residues. This receptor was taken from a woman aged 55-70 years with acute or convalescent COVID-19. The chain carries TRBV19 and TRBJ1-6; 7 positions agree with TRBD1. The specimen was peripheral blood. The CDR3 sequence: CASSAGTVNSPLHF. The CDR3, as DNA: TGTGCCAGTAGTGCCGGGACAGTAAATTCACCCCTCCACTTT.